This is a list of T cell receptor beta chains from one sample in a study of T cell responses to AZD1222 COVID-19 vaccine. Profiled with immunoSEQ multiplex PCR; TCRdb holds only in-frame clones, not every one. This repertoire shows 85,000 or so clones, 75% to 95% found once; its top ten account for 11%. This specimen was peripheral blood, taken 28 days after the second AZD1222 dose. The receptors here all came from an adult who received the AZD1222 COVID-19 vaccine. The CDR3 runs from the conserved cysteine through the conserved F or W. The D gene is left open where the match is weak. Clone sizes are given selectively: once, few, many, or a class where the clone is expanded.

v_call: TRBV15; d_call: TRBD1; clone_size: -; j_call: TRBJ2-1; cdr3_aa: CATSRDRRGRYNEQFF; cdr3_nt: TGTGCCACCAGCAGAGATCGCAGGGGGCGTTACAATGAGCAGTTCTTC
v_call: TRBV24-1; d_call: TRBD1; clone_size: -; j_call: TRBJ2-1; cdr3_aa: CATSDPGQGGVNEQFF; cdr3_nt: TGTGCCACCAGTGATCCTGGACAGGGGGGGGTAAATGAGCAGTTCTTC
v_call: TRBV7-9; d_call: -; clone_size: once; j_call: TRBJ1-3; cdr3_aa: CASSLGLGSGNTIYF; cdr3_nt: TGTGCCAGCAGCTTAGGTCTGGGCTCTGGAAACACCATATATTTT
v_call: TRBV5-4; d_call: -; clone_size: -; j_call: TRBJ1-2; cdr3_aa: CASSPDRYTGYTF; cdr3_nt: TGTGCCAGCAGCCCAGACAGGTATACGGGCTACACCTTC
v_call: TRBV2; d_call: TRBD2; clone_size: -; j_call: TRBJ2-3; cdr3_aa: CASSDGTSSTDTQYF; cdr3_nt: TGTGCCAGCAGTGACGGGACTAGCAGCACAGATACGCAGTATTTT
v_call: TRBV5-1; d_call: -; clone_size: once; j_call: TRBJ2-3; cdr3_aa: CASSLGSITDTQYF; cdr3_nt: TGCGCCAGCAGCTTGGGCTCGATCACAGATACGCAGTATTTT
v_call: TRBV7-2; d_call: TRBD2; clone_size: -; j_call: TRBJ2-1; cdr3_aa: CASSQTLSSGSSYNEQFF; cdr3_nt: TGTGCCAGCAGCCAGACTCTTTCTAGCGGGAGCTCCTACAATGAGCAGTTCTTC
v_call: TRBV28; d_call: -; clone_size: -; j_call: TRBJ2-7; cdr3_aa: CATGTLSYEQYF; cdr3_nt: TGTGCTACCGGGACACTCTCCTACGAGCAGTACTTC
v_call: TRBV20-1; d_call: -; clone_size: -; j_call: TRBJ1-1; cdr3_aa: CSASERNEAFF; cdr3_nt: TGCAGTGCTAGTGAGAGAAATGAAGCTTTCTTT
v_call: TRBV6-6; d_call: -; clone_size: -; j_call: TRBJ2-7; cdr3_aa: CASSRLRTDIYEQYF; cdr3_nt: TGTGCCAGCAGCCGTCTCCGGACAGACATCTACGAGCAGTACTTC
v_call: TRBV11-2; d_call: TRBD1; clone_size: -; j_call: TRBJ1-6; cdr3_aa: CASSSQGLVSPLHF; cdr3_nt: TGTGCCAGCAGCTCACAGGGGCTTGTGTCACCCCTCCACTTT
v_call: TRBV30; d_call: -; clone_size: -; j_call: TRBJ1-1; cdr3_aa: CARTRDMNTEAFF; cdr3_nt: TGTGCTCGGACTAGGGATATGAACACTGAAGCTTTCTTT
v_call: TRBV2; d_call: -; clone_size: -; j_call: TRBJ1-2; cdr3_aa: CASSQGVAYLGYTF; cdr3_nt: TGTGCCAGCAGTCAAGGGGTGGCTTACTTGGGCTACACCTTC
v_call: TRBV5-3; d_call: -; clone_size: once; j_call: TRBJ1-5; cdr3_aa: CALPPSREPNGTQPQHF; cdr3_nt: TGTGCCCTCCCGCCCAGCCGGGAACCTAACGGGACTCAGCCCCAGCATTTT
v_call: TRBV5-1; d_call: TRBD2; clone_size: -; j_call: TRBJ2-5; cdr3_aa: CASSLASGGKETQYF; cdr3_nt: TGCGCCAGCAGCTTGGCTAGCGGGGGGAAAGAGACCCAGTACTTC
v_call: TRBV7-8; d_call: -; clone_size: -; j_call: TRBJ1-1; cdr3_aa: CASSLATGGTEAFF; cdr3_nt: TGTGCCAGCAGCTTAGCGACTGGAGGGACTGAAGCTTTCTTT
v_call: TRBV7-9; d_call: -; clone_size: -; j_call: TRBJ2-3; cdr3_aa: CASSSRVSVGGTDTQYF; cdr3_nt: TGTGCCAGCAGCTCCAGGGTTTCGGTCGGGGGCACAGATACGCAGTATTTT
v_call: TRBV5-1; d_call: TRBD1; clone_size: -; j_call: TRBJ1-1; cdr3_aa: CASSPGTGGAGTEAFF; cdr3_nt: TGCGCCAGCAGCCCTGGGACAGGGGGCGCGGGCACTGAAGCTTTCTTT
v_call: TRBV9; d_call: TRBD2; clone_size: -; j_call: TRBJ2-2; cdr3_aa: CASSVRTSVNTGELFF; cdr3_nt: TGTGCCAGCAGCGTAAGGACTAGCGTCAACACCGGGGAGCTGTTTTTT
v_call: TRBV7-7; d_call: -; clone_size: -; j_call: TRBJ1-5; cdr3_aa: CASSPSPNQPQHF; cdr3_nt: TGTGCTAGCAGCCCATCTCCAAATCAGCCCCAGCATTTT